The 18 T cell receptor beta chains below all came from one sample that was sequenced in a study of T-cell reconstitution after alpha-beta-depleted transplantation in children. Unique molecular identifiers were incorporated into the prepared TCRbeta library. Via MiXCR, TCRdb re-called the PCR reads, giving one row per CDR3 protein. The sample lists around 60,000 distinct CDR3 sequences; 44% were seen once. The material was PBMCs, mostly from graft donor cells, obtained 360 days after TCRalphabeta/CD19-depleted stem cell transplant. The receptors shown here come from a male patient between 5 and 17 years old who had a stem cell transplant for acute lymphoblastic leukemia, so the T cells may come from the graft donor.

This chain uses TRBV20-1 with TRBJ1-1; 8 bases are a match to TRBD1. The CDR3 has 13 residues. The junction had 9 bases not matched to a gene; V was cut back by 4 bases and J by 8 bases. The germline gives CDR1 DFQATT, CDR2 SNEGSKA (reference sequence). CDR3: CSANPNRGMEAFF. In nucleotides, the CDR3 is TGCAGTGCTAACCCCAACAGGGGGATGGAAGCTTTCTTT.

The gene calls are TRBV12-3 or TRBV12-4 and TRBJ1-2, with 9 bases that match TRBD1. V gave up 6 bases and J gave up 5 bases; unmatched junction bases: 7. This CDR3 spans 14 amino acids. The DNA for the CDR3 is TGTGCCAGCAGCACAGGGGGCGCTGGGTATGGCTACACCTTC. It encodes CASSTGGAGYGYTF.

This clonotype was seen ten or more times. The V and J genes are TRBV7-9 and TRBJ2-7; D remains unclear. The germline V and J ends were trimmed by 5 bases and 3 bases, with 14 bases remaining between them. This CDR3 contains 14 residues. Per the germline V gene, CDR1 is SEHNR and CDR2 is FQNEAQ (reference sequence). The CDR3 protein is CASSPPSDHYEQYF. The CDR3, as DNA: TGTGCCAGCAGCCCCCCCTCGGACCACTACGAGCAGTACTTC.

This chain connects TRBV12-3 or TRBV12-4 to TRBJ2-3; D is possibly TRBD1 or TRBD2 (6 bases each). Trimming pared 1 base from V and 2 bases from J, leaving 10 bases between. The CDR3 runs to 15 residues. CDR3 protein: CASSLGGAPTDTQYF. CDR3 bases: TGTGCCAGCAGTTTAGGGGGGGCCCCCACAGATACGCAGTATTTT.

This clonotype has only a few counts. The gene calls are TRBV9 and TRBJ2-1, with TRBD2 matching 13 bases. CDR1 is SGDLS, CDR2 YYNGEE, per germline. The CDR3 is made up of 17 amino acids. Trimming removed 3 bases from V and 6 bases from J; junction bases left unmatched: 9. CDR3 region: CASSDPPGLAGPNEQFF. The CDR3, as DNA: TGTGCCAGCAGCGACCCCCCGGGACTAGCGGGACCCAATGAGCAGTTCTTC.

V gene TRBV2 combines with J gene TRBJ2-2; the D gene could be TRBD1 or TRBD2 (5 bases each). This CDR3 is 14 amino acids long. Deletions cut 2 bases from V and 4 bases from J, with 8 bases between. Germline assignment: CDR1 SNHLY and CDR2 FYNNEI. The CDR3 DNA reads TGTGCCAGCAGTGAACAGGGACGCACCGGGGAGCTGTTTTTT. It specifies CASSEQGRTGELFF.

V gene TRBV7-6 combines with J gene TRBJ2-2; perhaps TRBD1 as D (5 bases). CDR1 SGHVS and CDR2 FNYEAQ come from the germline V gene. CDR3 length equals 15 residues. V lost 1 base and J 0 bases, leaving 6 bases between the germline ends. The DNA of the CDR3 is TGTGCCAGCAGCTTAGGGACACCGAACACCGGGGAGCTGTTTTTT. This codes for CASSLGTPNTGELFF.

There are a few counts of this clonotype. The CDR3 here is CASSLGYHGNTIYF. As DNA, the CDR3 is TGTGCCAGCAGCTTAGGGTACCACGGAAACACCATATATTTT. The chain joins TRBV7-2 to TRBJ1-3; D is unclear. There are 14 residues in the CDR3. Trimming removed 1 base from V and 4 bases from J, with 8 bases in between. Germline values: CDR1 SGHTA, CDR2 FQGNSA. The full variable domain, completed using reference TRBV7-2 and TRBJ1-3, is GAGVSQSPSNKVTEKGKDVELRCDPISGHTALYWYRQSLGQGLEFLIYFQGNSAPDKSGLPSDRFSAERTGGSVSTLTIQRTQQEDSAVYLCASSLGYHGNTIYFGEGSWLTVV.

The V and J genes are TRBV5-8 and TRBJ2-7, with 10 positions matching TRBD1. The germline V gene encodes CDR1 SGHTS and CDR2 YDEGEE. There are 15 residues in the CDR3. V lost 2 bases, J lost 1 base, and 3 bases stayed unmatched. CDR3 in amino acids: CASSLRTGGSYEQYF. DNA of the CDR3: TGTGCCAGCAGCTTAAGGACAGGGGGATCCTACGAGCAGTACTTC.

The chain uses TRBV5-6 and TRBJ1-5; possibly TRBD1 for D (5 bases). The CDR3 is 12 amino acids. V shed 3 bases and J shed 6 bases, with 7 bases lying between them. In germline, CDR1 is SGHDT, CDR2 YYEEEE. CDR3 bases: TGTGCCAGCAGCTCAGGGACTCAGCCCCAGCATTTT. This codes for CASSSGTQPQHF.

The chain links TRBV6-1 to TRBJ2-1; TRBD2 aligns across 14 bases. This CDR3 region has 17 residues. The V gene's germline CDR1 is MNHNS and CDR2 SASEGT. V shed 5 bases and J 5 bases; nucleotides not matched to a gene: 8. The CDR3 spells CASSRGTSGRGHNEQFF. The CDR3 DNA reads TGTGCCAGCAGTAGAGGGACTAGCGGGAGAGGGCACAATGAGCAGTTCTTC.

This clonotype turned up a few times. This rearrangement joins TRBV29-1 to TRBJ1-2; D ambiguous. V lost 3 bases to trimming and J lost 8 bases, with 10 bases between them. CDR3 size: 11 residues. From germline, CDR1 is SQVTM and CDR2 ANQGSEA. CDR3 DNA sequence: TGCAGCGTTGATAAGGTCGGAGGCTACACCTTC. Amino acids: CSVDKVGGYTF.

The chain uses TRBV20-1 and TRBJ2-7, with D tentatively TRBD2 (5 bases). The germline V gene has CDR1 DFQATT and CDR2 SNEGSKA (reference sequence). The CDR3 runs 12 residues. V lost 0 bases to trimming and J lost 6 bases, with 9 bases between them. CDR3 coding DNA: TGCAGTGCTAGAGATCGGGGTTCCGAGCAGTACTTC. Protein: CSARDRGSEQYF.

The gene calls are TRBV7-2 and TRBJ2-1, with unresolved D. The V and J ends lost 5 bases and 5 bases respectively, with 4 bases between them. Germline V CDR1 and CDR2: SGHTA, FQGNSA. The CDR3 is 11 amino acids. The CDR3 nucleotides read TGTGCCAGCAGCCGAAACAATGAGCAGTTCTTC. This codes for CASSRNNEQFF.

Concerning this clonotype: Given the absence of the conserved phenylalanine or tryptophan at the CDR3 end, a read error is likely. This CDR3 reads CSVGASNQPQHY. The CDR3, as DNA: TGCAGCGTTGGGGCTAGCAATCAGCCCCAGCATTAT. The chain combines TRBV29-1 with TRBJ1-5; D is uncertain. The CDR3 is made up of 12 amino acids. Trimming left V 4 bases short and J 0 bases short, with 4 bases between. CDR1 and CDR2 (germline): SQVTM, ANQGSEA.

The V gene is TRBV6-5, the J gene TRBJ2-1; 9 nucleotides align to TRBD2. Germline V gives CDR1 MNHEY, CDR2 SVGAGI. The ends lost 0 bases at V and 6 bases at J; junction bases unmatched: 9. The CDR3 runs 17 residues. CDR3: CASSYSKKRGVGNEQFF. CDR3 coding DNA: TGTGCCAGCAGTTACTCAAAGAAGCGGGGGGTTGGCAATGAGCAGTTCTTC.

V usage is TRBV12-3 or TRBV12-4 and J usage is TRBJ2-5, with D possibly matching TRBD2 (7 bases). Trimming left V 5 bases short and J 9 bases short, with 25 bases between. This CDR3 is built from 16 residues. The CDR3 loop reads CASSPEGGGPQGAQYF. The CDR3 DNA reads as TGTGCCAGCAGTCCCGAGGGCGGGGGCCCCCAAGGGGCCCAGTACTTC.

The J gene is TRBJ2-7, the V gene TRBV4-2; 9 nucleotides align to TRBD1. The CDR3 runs 17 residues. Trimming at V came to 4 bases and at J to 7 bases, leaving 17 bases not matched to a gene. Germline-derived CDR1 and CDR2 are LGHNA and YNFKEQ. CDR3 in amino acids: CASSLTPRDREHNEQYF. The DNA of the CDR3 is TGTGCCAGCAGCCTCACCCCAAGGGACAGGGAGCATAATGAGCAGTACTTC.